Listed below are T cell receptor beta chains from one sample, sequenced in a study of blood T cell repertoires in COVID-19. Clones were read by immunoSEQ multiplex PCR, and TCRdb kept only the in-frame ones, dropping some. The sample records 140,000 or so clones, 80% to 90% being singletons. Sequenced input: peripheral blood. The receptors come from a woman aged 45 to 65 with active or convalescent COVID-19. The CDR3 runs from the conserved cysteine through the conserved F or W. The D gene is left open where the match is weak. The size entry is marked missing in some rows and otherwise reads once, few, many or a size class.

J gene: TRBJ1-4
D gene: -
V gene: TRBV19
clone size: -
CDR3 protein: CASSVSGTPNEKLFF
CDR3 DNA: TGTGCCAGTAGTGTCTCCGGGACACCTAATGAAAAACTGTTTTTT

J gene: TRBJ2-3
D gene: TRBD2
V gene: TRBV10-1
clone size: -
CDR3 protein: CASSVEGLAENTDTQYF
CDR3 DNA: TGCGCCAGCAGTGTAGAAGGACTAGCGGAGAACACAGATACGCAGTATTTT

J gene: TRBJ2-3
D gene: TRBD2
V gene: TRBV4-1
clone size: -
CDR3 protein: CASSQAGLAGGADTQYF
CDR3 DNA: TGCGCCAGCAGCCAAGCTGGCCTAGCGGGAGGTGCAGATACGCAGTATTTT

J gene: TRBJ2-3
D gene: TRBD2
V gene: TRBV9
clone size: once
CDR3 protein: CASSPGLAGGDTQYF
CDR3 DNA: TGTGCCAGCAGCCCGGGACTAGCGGGAGGAGATACGCAGTATTTT

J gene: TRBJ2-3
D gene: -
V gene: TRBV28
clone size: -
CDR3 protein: CASKFGAKKTDTQYF
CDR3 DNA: TGTGCCAGCAAGTTTGGGGCAAAGAAAACAGATACGCAGTATTTT

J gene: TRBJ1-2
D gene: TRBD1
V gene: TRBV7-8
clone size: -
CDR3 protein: CASSRDRGSNYGYTF
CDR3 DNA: TGTGCCAGCAGCCGAGACAGGGGATCTAACTATGGCTACACCTTC

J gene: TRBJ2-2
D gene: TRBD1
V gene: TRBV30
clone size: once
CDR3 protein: CAWSRDRNWNTGELFF
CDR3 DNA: TGTGCCTGGAGTAGGGACAGGAACTGGAACACCGGGGAGCTGTTTTTT

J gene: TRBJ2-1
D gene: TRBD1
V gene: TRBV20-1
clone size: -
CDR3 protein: CSASRDRGYNEQFF
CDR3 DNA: TGCAGTGCTAGTCGGGACAGGGGGTACAATGAGCAGTTCTTC

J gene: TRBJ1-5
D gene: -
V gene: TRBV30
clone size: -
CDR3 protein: CAWGQGGNQPQHF
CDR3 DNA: TGTGCCTGGGGGCAGGGAGGGAATCAGCCCCAGCATTTT

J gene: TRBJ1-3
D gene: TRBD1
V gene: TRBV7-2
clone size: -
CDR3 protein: CASSSRQGLNTIYF
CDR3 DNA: TGTGCCAGCAGCTCCCGACAGGGTTTAAACACCATATATTTT

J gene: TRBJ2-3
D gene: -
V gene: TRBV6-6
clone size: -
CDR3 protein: CASSPLSDTQYF
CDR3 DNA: TGTGCCAGCAGTCCCCTTTCGGATACGCAGTATTTT